A selection of T cell receptor beta chains follows, all from one sample in a study of neoadjuvant anti-PD-1 for oral cavity cancer. The assay was immunoSEQ multiplex PCR, and TCRdb's table has in-frame clones only and misses some. The sample contains around 16,000 clones, approximately 70% of which appear only once. Sequencing was performed on PBMCs, taken before nivolumab (anti-PD-1) treatment. These receptors came from a person aged 35 to 85 with oral cavity squamous cell carcinoma. Each CDR3 is given with its conserved first and last residue. The D gene is left open where the match is weak. Clone size is given for some rows only: seen once, a few or many times, or a class if the clone is expanded.

clone_size j_call d_call v_call cdr3_aa cdr3_nt
NA TRBJ1-5 NA TRBV6-5 CATAIEIGNQPQHF TGTGCCACGGCGATAGAGATTGGCAATCAGCCCCAGCATTTT
NA TRBJ2-1 NA TRBV7-9 CASSPARASHNEQFF TGTGCCAGCAGCCCGGCGAGGGCTAGCCACAATGAGCAGTTCTTC
few TRBJ1-2 NA TRBV19 CASAKGRGIYGYTF TGTGCCAGTGCGAAGGGCAGGGGCATCTATGGCTACACCTTC
NA TRBJ1-3 NA TRBV28 CASGGTGVNTIYF TGTGCCAGCGGGGGTACAGGTGTAAACACCATATATTTT
few TRBJ2-5 TRBD1 TRBV29-1 CSVDPQGAETQYF TGCAGCGTTGATCCGCAGGGGGCAGAGACCCAGTACTTC
NA TRBJ2-2 TRBD2 TRBV7-7 CASRAGLAANTGELFF TGTGCTAGCAGAGCAGGACTAGCGGCGAACACCGGGGAGCTGTTTTTT
NA TRBJ2-1 NA TRBV6-5 CASSNGPSYNEQFF TGTGCCAGCAGTAACGGGCCCTCCTACAATGAGCAGTTCTTC
few TRBJ2-2 TRBD1 TRBV10-3 CAIRGQGSGELFF TGTGCCATCAGGGGACAGGGGTCCGGGGAGCTGTTTTTT
few TRBJ1-4 NA TRBV28 CASSPWGVEKLFF TGTGCCAGCAGTCCCTGGGGGGTTGAGAAACTGTTTTTT
NA TRBJ1-4 TRBD1 TRBV27 CASRSRDSNEKLFF TGTGCCAGCAGGAGCCGGGACAGCAATGAAAAACTGTTTTTT
NA TRBJ2-7 TRBD2 TRBV6-5 CASSYEGNGRVREQYF TGTGCCAGCAGTTACGAAGGAAACGGGAGGGTGCGCGAGCAGTACTTC
NA TRBJ2-7 NA TRBV20-1 CSAAALEQYF TGCAGTGCCGCAGCCCTCGAGCAGTACTTC
NA TRBJ1-5 NA TRBV2 CASSEESYGGNQPQHF TGTGCCAGCAGTGAAGAGTCATATGGGGGCAATCAGCCCCAGCATTTT
NA TRBJ2-7 TRBD1 TRBV5-1 CASSTGQGAYEQYF TGCGCCAGCAGCACCGGACAGGGGGCCTACGAGCAGTACTTC
NA TRBJ2-3 NA TRBV30 CAYEGYTDTQYF TGTGCCTACGAAGGCTACACAGATACGCAGTATTTT
NA TRBJ1-5 TRBD1 TRBV30 CAWTGQGSQPQHF TGTGCCTGGACGGGACAGGGGAGTCAGCCCCAGCATTTT
NA TRBJ2-7 NA TRBV21-1 CASNAYEQYF TGTGCCAGCAACGCCTACGAGCAGTACTTC
NA TRBJ1-5 NA TRBV5-4 CASSPGGSSNQPQHF TGTGCCAGCAGCCCGGGGGGGTCCAGCAATCAGCCCCAGCATTTT
NA TRBJ2-1 TRBD2 TRBV5-6 CASSSLGLAGWNEQFF TGTGCCAGCAGCTCCCTAGGACTAGCGGGATGGAATGAGCAGTTCTTC
NA TRBJ1-1 NA TRBV29-1 CSVIRGGGKTEAFF TGCAGCGTTATAAGGGGTGGGGGCAAGACTGAAGCTTTCTTT
NA TRBJ2-2 TRBD1 TRBV15 CATSRGQGPNTGELFF TGTGCCACCAGCAGAGGACAGGGGCCGAACACCGGGGAGCTGTTTTTT
once TRBJ1-1 NA TRBV30 CAWSPLKGPNTEAFF TGTGCCTGGAGTCCCTTAAAAGGTCCGAACACTGAAGCTTTCTTT
NA TRBJ1-2 NA TRBV6-1 CASSPDFNYGYTF TGTGCCAGCAGCCCGGATTTTAACTATGGCTACACCTTC
NA TRBJ1-5 NA TRBV18 CASSPTRVLDSNQPQHF TGTGCCAGCTCACCAACTCGGGTCTTAGATAGCAATCAGCCCCAGCATTTT
few TRBJ2-7 NA TRBV4-1 CASSSLYEQYF TGCGCCAGCAGCTCCCTTTACGAGCAGTACTTC
once TRBJ1-3 NA TRBV30 CAWSGISGNTIYF TGTGCCTGGAGTGGAATTTCTGGAAACACCATATATTTT
NA TRBJ2-3 TRBD1 TRBV2 CASRRQGLSTDTQYF TGTGCCAGCAGACGACAGGGATTGAGCACAGATACGCAGTATTTT
few TRBJ2-5 NA TRBV11-3 CASSSGQKETQYF TGTGCCAGCAGCTCCGGACAGAAAGAGACCCAGTACTTC
medium-sized TRBJ2-2 NA TRBV7-8 CASSLIQGPTGELFF TGTGCCAGCAGCTTAATCCAGGGCCCTACCGGGGAGCTGTTTTTT
NA TRBJ1-5 NA TRBV19 CASSTRQSGQPQHF TGTGCCAGTAGTACTCGACAGTCGGGTCAGCCCCAGCATTTT
few TRBJ2-1 NA TRBV6-1 CASSEAQGPSNEQFF TGTGCCAGCAGTGAAGCCCAGGGTCCCTCCAATGAGCAGTTCTTC
NA TRBJ2-7 TRBD1 TRBV7-8 CASSLATGWSYEQYF TGTGCCAGCAGCTTAGCGACAGGGTGGTCCTACGAGCAGTACTTC
NA TRBJ2-7 TRBD2 TRBV6-5 CASMDSGNTGEQYF TGTGCCAGCATGGATAGCGGGAACACGGGCGAGCAGTACTTC
NA TRBJ2-1 NA TRBV11-1 CASSLDQISVAEQFF TGTGCCAGCAGTTTAGACCAGATTTCGGTTGCTGAGCAGTTCTTC
few TRBJ2-2 TRBD2 TRBV18 CASSPPRGAEGTGELFF TGTGCCAGCTCACCACCGCGGGGGGCAGAAGGCACCGGGGAGCTGTTTTTT
NA TRBJ2-1 TRBD2 TRBV5-1 CASSLVGEGRSEQFF TGCGCCAGCAGCTTGGTGGGGGAGGGCCGTAGTGAGCAGTTCTTC
once TRBJ1-5 TRBD1 TRBV19 CASILLYPGQGSQPQHF TGTGCCAGTATTCTTTTGTACCCGGGACAGGGGAGTCAGCCCCAGCATTTT
NA TRBJ2-3 NA TRBV2 CASSESGPGSTDTQYF TGTGCCAGCAGTGAGTCGGGCCCCGGGAGCACAGATACGCAGTATTTT
NA TRBJ1-2 TRBD1 TRBV27 CASSSQGAEGYTF TGTGCCAGCAGTTCACAGGGGGCGGAGGGCTACACCTTC
NA TRBJ2-1 NA TRBV5-1 CASRLAEDPSGEQFF TGCGCCAGCAGGTTAGCGGAGGACCCCTCGGGTGAGCAGTTCTTC
NA TRBJ2-3 NA TRBV5-1 CASSPRSLGVGLDTQYF TGCGCCAGCAGCCCAAGGTCATTAGGGGTTGGGCTGGATACGCAGTATTTT
few TRBJ1-4 NA TRBV23-1 CASSNEPRVANEKLFF TGCGCCAGCAGTAACGAACCCAGGGTAGCTAATGAAAAACTGTTTTTT
NA TRBJ1-4 NA TRBV29-1 CSALGDTPEKLFF TGCAGCGCCCTCGGGGACACCCCAGAAAAACTGTTTTTT
NA TRBJ2-7 NA TRBV30 CAWSDRRNYEQYF TGTGCCTGGAGTGACAGGCGAAACTACGAGCAGTACTTC
NA TRBJ2-2 NA TRBV5-1 CASSYNGGHTGELFF TGCGCCAGCAGCTACAACGGAGGTCACACCGGGGAGCTGTTTTTT
NA TRBJ2-7 TRBD2 TRBV27 CASSPRTSGEQYF TGTGCCAGCAGTCCCCGGACTAGCGGCGAGCAGTACTTC
NA TRBJ2-3 TRBD2 TRBV27 CASRMTSVTDTQYF TGTGCCAGCAGAATGACTAGCGTCACAGATACACAGTATTTT
few TRBJ2-5 TRBD1 TRBV7-9 CASSPPVGQQETQYF TGTGCCAGCAGCCCTCCGGTGGGACAGCAAGAGACCCAGTACTTC
once TRBJ2-7 TRBD2 TRBV10-3 CAISESGTSGMLQYF TGTGCCATCAGTGAGTCCGGGACTAGCGGGATGCTCCAGTACTTC
NA TRBJ2-7 TRBD1 TRBV7-9 CASSATDRGSGSYEQYF TGTGCCAGCAGCGCCACGGACAGGGGGTCGGGCTCCTACGAGCAGTACTTC
NA TRBJ2-7 NA TRBV6-5 CASSYSVWRAAYEQYF TGTGCCAGCAGTTACTCCGTCTGGCGGGCCGCCTACGAGCAGTACTTC
NA TRBJ2-5 NA TRBV30 CAWKVAGIETQYF TGTGCCTGGAAGGTTGCCGGGATAGAGACCCAGTACTTC
NA TRBJ2-1 TRBD2 TRBV30 CAWKGQREVREQFF TGTGCCTGGAAAGGGCAACGGGAGGTTAGGGAGCAGTTCTTC
NA TRBJ2-1 TRBD2 TRBV2 CAVRQEFTGTRDNEQFF TGTGCCGTCAGACAGGAGTTTACCGGGACTAGGGACAATGAGCAGTTCTTC
NA TRBJ2-2 TRBD2 TRBV4-1 CASSQVALGGANTGELFF TGCGCCAGCAGCCAAGTCGCCCTGGGAGGGGCGAACACCGGGGAGCTGTTTTTT
NA TRBJ2-7 TRBD1 TRBV5-6 CASSLSGQGYEQYF TGTGCCAGCAGCTTGTCCGGACAGGGGTACGAGCAGTACTTC
NA TRBJ2-7 NA TRBV10-3 CAISDRRGPDEQYF TGTGCCATCAGTGACCGGAGGGGTCCCGACGAGCAGTACTTC
NA TRBJ2-3 NA TRBV29-1 CSVEGADTQYF TGCAGCGTTGAAGGTGCAGATACGCAGTATTTT
few TRBJ1-2 TRBD1 TRBV6-5 CASSTGVGNYGYTF TGTGCCAGCTCGACAGGGGTAGGGAACTATGGCTACACCTTC
NA TRBJ1-4 NA TRBV10-3 CAARGQMNEKLFF TGTGCTGCCCGGGGGCAGATGAATGAAAAACTGTTTTTT